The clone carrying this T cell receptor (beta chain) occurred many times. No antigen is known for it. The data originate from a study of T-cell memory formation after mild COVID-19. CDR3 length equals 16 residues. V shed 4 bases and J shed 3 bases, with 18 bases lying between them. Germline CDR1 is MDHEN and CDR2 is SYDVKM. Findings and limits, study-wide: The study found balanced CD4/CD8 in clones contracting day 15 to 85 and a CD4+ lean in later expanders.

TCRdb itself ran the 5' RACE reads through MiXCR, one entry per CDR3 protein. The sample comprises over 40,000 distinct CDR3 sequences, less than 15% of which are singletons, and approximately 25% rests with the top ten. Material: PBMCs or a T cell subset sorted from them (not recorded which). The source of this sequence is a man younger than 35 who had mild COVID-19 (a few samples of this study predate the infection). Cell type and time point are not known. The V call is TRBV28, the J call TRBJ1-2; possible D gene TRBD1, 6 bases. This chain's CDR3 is CASSSLTGGADYGYTF. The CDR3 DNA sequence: TGTGCCAGCAGTTCCTTAACGGGGGGGGCGGACTATGGCTACACCTTC.